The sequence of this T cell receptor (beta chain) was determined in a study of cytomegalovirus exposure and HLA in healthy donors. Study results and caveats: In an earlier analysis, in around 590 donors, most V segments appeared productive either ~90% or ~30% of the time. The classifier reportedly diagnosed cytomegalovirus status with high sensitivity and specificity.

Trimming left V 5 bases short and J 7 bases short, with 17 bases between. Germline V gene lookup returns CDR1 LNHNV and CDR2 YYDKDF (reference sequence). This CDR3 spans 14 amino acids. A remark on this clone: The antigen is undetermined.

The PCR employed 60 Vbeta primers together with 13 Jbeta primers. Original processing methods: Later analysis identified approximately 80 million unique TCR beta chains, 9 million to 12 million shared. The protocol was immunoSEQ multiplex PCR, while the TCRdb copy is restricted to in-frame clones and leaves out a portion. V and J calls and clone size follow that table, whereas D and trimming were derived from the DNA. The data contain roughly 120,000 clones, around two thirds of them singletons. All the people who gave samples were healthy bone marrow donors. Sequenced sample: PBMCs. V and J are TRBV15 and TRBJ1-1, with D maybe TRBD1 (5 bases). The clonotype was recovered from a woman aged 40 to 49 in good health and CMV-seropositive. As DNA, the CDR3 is TGTGCCACCAGCGACATGCTAGGGGCCAATGAAGCTTTCTTT. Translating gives CATSDMLGANEAFF.